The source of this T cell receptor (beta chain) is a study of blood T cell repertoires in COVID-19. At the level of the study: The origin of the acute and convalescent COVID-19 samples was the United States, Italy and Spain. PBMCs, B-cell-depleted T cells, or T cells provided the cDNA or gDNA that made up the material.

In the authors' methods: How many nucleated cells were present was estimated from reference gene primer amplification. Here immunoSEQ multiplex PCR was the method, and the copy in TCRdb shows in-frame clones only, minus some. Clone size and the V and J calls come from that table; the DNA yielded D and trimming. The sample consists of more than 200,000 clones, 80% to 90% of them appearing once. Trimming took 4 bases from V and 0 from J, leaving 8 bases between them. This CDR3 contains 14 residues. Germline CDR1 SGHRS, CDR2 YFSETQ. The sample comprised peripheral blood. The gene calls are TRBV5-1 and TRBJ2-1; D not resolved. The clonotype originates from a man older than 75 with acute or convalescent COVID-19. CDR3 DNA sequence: TGCGCCAGCAGCATGGAGCTCTCCTACAATGAGCAGTTCTTC. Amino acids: CASSMELSYNEQFF.